This TCR beta chain appears in the sequencing data of a study of shared clonotypes between healthy human individuals. CDR3 size: 14 residues. Method: immunoSEQ multiplex PCR; TCRdb's copy keeps in-frame clones and lacks some. The sample lists about 460,000 clones, approximately 71% occurring once. This sequence originates from a woman between 35 and 50 years old in good health. Some clones in this sample may be carry-over from other donors' samples. Sample: PBMCs. This chain connects TRBV21-1 to TRBJ1-1. TRBV21-1 is a documented pseudogene. The CDR3 protein is CASSQLSGGTEAFF. The CDR3 region has the DNA TGTGCCAGCAGTCAACTAAGCGGCGGCACTGAAGCTTTCTTT.